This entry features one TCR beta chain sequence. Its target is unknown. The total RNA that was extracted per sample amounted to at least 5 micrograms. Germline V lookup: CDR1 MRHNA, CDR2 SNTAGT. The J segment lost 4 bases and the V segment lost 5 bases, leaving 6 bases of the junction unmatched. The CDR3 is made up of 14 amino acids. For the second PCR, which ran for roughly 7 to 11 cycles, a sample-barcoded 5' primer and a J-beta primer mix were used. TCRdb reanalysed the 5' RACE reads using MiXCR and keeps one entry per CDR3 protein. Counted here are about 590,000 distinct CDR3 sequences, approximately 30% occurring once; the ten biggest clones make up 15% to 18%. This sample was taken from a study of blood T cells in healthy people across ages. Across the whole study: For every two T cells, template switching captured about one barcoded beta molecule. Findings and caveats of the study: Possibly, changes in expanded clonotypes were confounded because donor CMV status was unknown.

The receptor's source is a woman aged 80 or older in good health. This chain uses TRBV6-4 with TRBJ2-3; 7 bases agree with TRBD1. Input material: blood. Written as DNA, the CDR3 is TGTGCCAGCAGTACCGGGACAGCCTCAGATACGCAGTATTTT. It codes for CASSTGTASDTQYF.